The next 15 T cell receptor beta chains were all read from a single sample in a study of shared clonotypes between healthy human individuals. Clones were sequenced by immunoSEQ multiplex PCR, and TCRdb holds only the in-frame ones, with some missing. The sample contains approximately 1.4 million clones, around 98% of which appear only once. Sequenced: naive CD4+ T cells sorted from blood. Regarding subset: CD45RA+ positively selected. These receptors were obtained from a man under 40 in good health.

This clone was observed a single time. This sequence joins TRBV5-6 and TRBJ1-3; D call uncertain. CDR3 length: 14 residues. V dropped 1 base and J dropped 1 base, with 6 bases sitting between them. Germline assignment: CDR1 SGHDT and CDR2 YYEEEE. This CDR3 reads CASSLRRSGNTIYF. CDR3 sequence (DNA): TGTGCCAGCAGCTTGCGGAGGTCTGGAAACACCATATATTTT. The whole variable domain, filled in from reference TRBV5-6 and TRBJ1-3, reads DAGVTQSPTHLIKTRGQQVTLRCSPKSGHDTVSWYQQALGQGPQFIFQYYEEEERQRGNFPDRFSGHQFPNYSSELNVNALLLGDSALYLCASSLRRSGNTIYFGEGSWLTVV.

The chain joins TRBV7-9 to TRBJ2-7; 9 bases align to TRBD2. The CDR3 spans 16 residues. Germline assignment: CDR1 SEHNR and CDR2 FQNEAQ (reference sequence). With V trimmed by 4 bases and J by 4 bases, 11 bases remained unmatched. CDR3 in amino acids: CASSSTSGSPGYEQYF. As DNA, the CDR3 is TGTGCCAGCAGCTCGACTAGCGGAAGTCCAGGGTACGAGCAGTACTTC.

In nucleotides, the CDR3 is TGCGCCAGCAGCTTGATCCCGGGCCTCTCCTACAATGAGCAGTTCTTC. Amino acid sequence: CASSLIPGLSYNEQFF. The rearrangement links TRBV5-1 to TRBJ2-1; D remains ambiguous. The CDR3 is 16 residues long. Germline V gene sequence: CDR1 SGHRS, CDR2 YFSETQ. V lost 1 base, J lost 0 bases, and 11 bases lay in between.

The chain joins TRBV9 to TRBJ2-1; D is possibly TRBD2 (6 bases). The germline V and J ends were trimmed by 4 bases and 7 bases, with 18 bases remaining between them. The V gene's germline CDR1 is SGDLS and CDR2 YYNGEE. CDR3 length: 15 residues. In DNA, the CDR3 is TGTGCCAGCAGCTCCTACGGGACTCCCGTGAATGAGCAGTTCTTC. It translates to CASSSYGTPVNEQFF.

This clone was recorded once. This chain links TRBV19 with TRBJ2-2, with D unclear. V lost 3 bases, J lost 5 bases, and 10 bases lay in between. The length of the CDR3 is 14 residues. Looked up from germline, CDR1 is LNHDA and CDR2 is SQIVND (reference sequence). CDR3 sequence: CASSILFSTGELFF. CDR3 sequence (DNA): TGTGCCAGTAGTATCCTCTTCAGTACCGGGGAGCTGTTTTTT.

This rearrangement joins TRBV11-2 to TRBJ2-1, with 10 bases that match TRBD2. This CDR3 is 13 amino acids long. V dropped 4 bases and J dropped 7; count of bases not matched to a gene: 1. Germline-derived CDR1 and CDR2 are SGHAT and FQNNGV. The CDR3 DNA reads TGTGCCAGCAGCTCGACTAGCGGGAATGAGCAGTTCTTC. Protein: CASSSTSGNEQFF.

This clone was counted once. The chain is built from TRBV7-2 and TRBJ2-7, with 8 nucleotides matching TRBD2. Unmatched junction bases numbered 6, after V lost 4 bases and J lost 1 base. The germline V gene encodes CDR1 SGHTA and CDR2 FQGNSA. The length of the CDR3 is 15 residues. CDR3 sequence: CASSSRLASSYEQYF. The CDR3 DNA sequence: TGTGCCAGCAGCTCCCGACTAGCGAGTTCCTACGAGCAGTACTTC.

V and J are TRBV2 and TRBJ2-3; D may match TRBD1 or TRBD2 (5 bases each). Germline-derived CDR1 and CDR2 are SNHLY and FYNNEI. V lost 6 bases, J lost 3 bases, and 19 bases lay in between. This CDR3 spans 16 amino acids. CDR3 residues: CASRSTWLGGTDTQYF. CDR3 DNA: TGTGCCAGCAGAAGTACTTGGCTTGGGGGTACAGATACGCAGTATTTT.

The chain uses TRBV5-6 and TRBJ1-4; no clear D. The CDR3 is 18 residues long. V shed 1 base and J shed 6 bases, with 22 bases lying between them. CDR1 SGHDT and CDR2 YYEEEE come from the germline V gene. CDR3 sequence reads: CASSLFPGALGGYEKLFF. The DNA of the CDR3 is TGTGCCAGCAGCTTGTTCCCAGGAGCTTTAGGAGGGTATGAAAAACTGTTTTTT.

This chain joins TRBV7-3 and TRBJ2-1; no definite D call. The CDR3 consists of 16 residues. With 5 bases removed from V and 2 bases from J, the gap between germline ends came to 16 bases. CDR1 and CDR2 from the germline V gene are SGHTA and FQGTGA. The CDR3 bases are TGTGCCAGCAGCCCTGGGGTCATCCAGACCTACAATGAGCAGTTCTTC. Amino acids: CASSPGVIQTYNEQFF.

The chain joins TRBV2 to TRBJ2-1, with 9 bases fitting TRBD2. After removal of 6 bases from V and 6 bases from J, the junction contained 9 bases not matched to a gene. CDR1 and CDR2 (germline): SNHLY, FYNNEI. The CDR3 runs to 15 residues. The CDR3 coding sequence is TGTGCCAGCAGCCACGGAGCGGGAGGCATCAATGAGCAGTTCTTC. Residues: CASSHGAGGINEQFF.

The CDR3 DNA reads TGTGCCAGCAGCTTAGAGCGGGAAGATACGCAGTATTTT. This encodes CASSLEREDTQYF. This chain connects TRBV11-2 to TRBJ2-3; TRBD2 might be the D (6 bases). Trimming left V 0 bases short and J 5 bases short, with 6 bases between. CDR3 length: 13 residues. Germline CDR1 and CDR2: SGHAT and FQNNGV.

V and J are TRBV27 and TRBJ1-1; D is unclear. Germline V lookup: CDR1 MNHEY, CDR2 SMNVEV (reference sequence). This CDR3 has 14 residues. V was pared by 2 bases and J by 5 bases, with 12 bases between. The DNA for the CDR3 is TGTGCCAGCAGTTTAGGTTTGGATCAGACTGAAGCTTTCTTT. Protein: CASSLGLDQTEAFF.

This clone has just one count. The V and J genes are TRBV4-3 and TRBJ2-1, with 9 bases fitting TRBD2. The germline CDR1 and CDR2 sequences are LGHNA and YSLEER. V gave up 5 bases and J gave up 0 bases; unmatched junction bases: 8. CDR3 length: 17 amino acids. CDR3: CASSGVAGASSYNEQFF. The CDR3 bases are TGCGCCAGCAGCGGTGTAGCGGGAGCAAGCTCCTACAATGAGCAGTTCTTC.

The gene calls are TRBV19 and TRBJ2-1, with 7 bases aligning to TRBD2. This CDR3 comprises 14 residues. Germline lookup yields CDR1 LNHDA and CDR2 SQIVND (reference sequence). Unmatched junction bases numbered 9, after V lost 3 bases and J lost 10 bases. This CDR3 is CASSMWWEGREQFF. CDR3 sequence (DNA): TGTGCCAGTAGTATGTGGTGGGAGGGCAGGGAGCAGTTCTTC. The whole variable domain, filled in from reference TRBV19 and TRBJ2-1, reads DGGITQSPKYLFRKEGQNVTLSCEQNLNHDAMYWYRQDPGQGLRLIYYSQIVNDFQKGDIAEGYSVSREKKESFPLTVTSAQKNPTAFYLCASSMWWEGREQFFGPGTRLTVL.